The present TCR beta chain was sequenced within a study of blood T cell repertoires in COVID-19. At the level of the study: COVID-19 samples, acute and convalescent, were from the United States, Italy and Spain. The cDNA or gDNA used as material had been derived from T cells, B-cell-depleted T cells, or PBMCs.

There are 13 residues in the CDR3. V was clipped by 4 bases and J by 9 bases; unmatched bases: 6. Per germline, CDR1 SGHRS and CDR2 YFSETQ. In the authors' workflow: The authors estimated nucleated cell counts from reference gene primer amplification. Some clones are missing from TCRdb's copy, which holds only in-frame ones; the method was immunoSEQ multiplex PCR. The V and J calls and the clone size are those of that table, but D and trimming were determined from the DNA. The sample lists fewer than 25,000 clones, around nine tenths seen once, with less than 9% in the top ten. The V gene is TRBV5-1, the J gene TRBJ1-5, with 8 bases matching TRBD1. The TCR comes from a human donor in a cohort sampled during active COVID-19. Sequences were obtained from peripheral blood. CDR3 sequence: CASSRGQGWPQHF. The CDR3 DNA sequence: TGCGCCAGCAGCCGTGGACAGGGCTGGCCCCAGCATTTT.